The 9 T cell receptor beta chains listed next were all sequenced from one sample in a study of T cells after yellow fever vaccination (dated by TCRdb to the late 2010s). What this sample's treatment or condition label stands for: live attenuated yellow fever vaccine strain. Libraries were prepared through 5' RACE. These reads were obtained on an Illumina NovaSeq 6000. TCRdb reprocessing: public reads trimmed at Q25 with fastp, clones called with MiXCR, in-frame beta chains kept. Rows are unified per CDR3 protein, each entry keeping the most common DNA and genes. Present in this sample are some 99,000 distinct CDR3 sequences, 5.8% of which were seen just once. In total, the top ten clones hold roughly 41% of the sample. Sequenced material: CD8+ T cells sorted from PBMCs, taken 10 days after the yellow fever booster vaccination. The receptors here all came from a man younger than 30 who received the YFV17D yellow fever vaccine.

This clonotype was observed a handful of times. The chain joins TRBV5-4 to TRBJ1-2, with a possible D match to TRBD1 (5 bases). Deletions cut 3 bases from V and 4 bases from J, with 10 bases between. The CDR3 consists of 13 residues. Germline V gene data show CDR1 as SGHNT and CDR2 as YYREEE (reference sequence). The CDR3 coding sequence is TGTGCCAGCAGCTCCCGGGACGTCTATGGCTACACCTTC. It codes for CASSSRDVYGYTF.

At least ten counts were recorded for this clonotype. The chain couples TRBV5-1 to TRBJ1-1, with D possibly being TRBD1 (6 bases). The germline V gene has CDR1 SGHRS and CDR2 YFSETQ. The CDR3 is 14 residues long. V was trimmed by 1 base and J by 1 base, leaving 8 bases between them. DNA of the CDR3: TGCGCCAGCAGCTTGAGAGGGGGGAACACTGAAGCTTTCTTT. It translates to CASSLRGGNTEAFF. Looking up the rest from reference TRBV5-1 and TRBJ1-1 gives the full variable domain: KAGVTQTPRYLIKTRGQQVTLSCSPISGHRSVSWYQQTPGQGLQFLFEYFSETQRNKGNFPGRFSGRQFSNSRSEMNVSTLELGDSALYLCASSLRGGNTEAFFGQGTRLTVV.

This chain uses TRBV5-1 with TRBJ2-7; 12 nucleotides agree with TRBD1. Trimming at V came to 3 bases and at J to 0 bases, leaving 7 bases not matched to a gene. The germline V gene has CDR1 SGHRS and CDR2 YFSETQ. CDR3 size: 17 residues. CDR3 sequence (DNA): TGCGCCAGCAGCTCCTCCGGGACAGGGGGCGGCTCCTACGAGCAGTACTTC. Translation: CASSSSGTGGGSYEQYF. The complete variable domain, with remaining parts taken from reference TRBV5-1 and TRBJ2-7, reads KAGVTQTPRYLIKTRGQQVTLSCSPISGHRSVSWYQQTPGQGLQFLFEYFSETQRNKGNFPGRFSGRQFSNSRSEMNVSTLELGDSALYLCASSSSGTGGGSYEQYFGPGTRLTVT.

This clonotype was seen a few times. The chain couples TRBV9 to TRBJ1-5; D is ambiguous. V shed 0 bases and J shed 1 base, with 8 bases lying between them. The germline CDR1 and CDR2 sequences are SGDLS and YYNGEE. The CDR3 is 15 amino acids. CDR3 sequence: CASSVEGRSNQPQHF. The CDR3 bases are TGTGCCAGCAGCGTAGAGGGCAGAAGCAATCAGCCCCAGCATTTT.

This clonotype has only a few counts. J is TRBJ2-7 and V is TRBV5-1; 8 nucleotides line up with TRBD1. The trim removed 1 base at V and 3 bases at J, leaving 6 bases unmatched. The V gene's germline CDR1 is SGHRS and CDR2 YFSETQ. CDR3 size: 15 residues. The CDR3 sequence: CASSLIGTGFYEQYF. CDR3 nucleotide sequence: TGCGCCAGCAGCTTGATCGGGACAGGCTTCTACGAGCAGTACTTC.

This sequence joins TRBV19 and TRBJ1-1; D not resolved. The V gene lost 7 bases and the J gene lost 6 bases, with 21 bases spanning the gap. There are 15 residues in the CDR3. CDR1 is LNHDA, CDR2 SQIVND, per germline (reference sequence). The CDR3 region has the DNA TGTGCCAGTACCACGCGGCAGGCCCTGCTCTCTGAAGCTTTCTTT. Translation: CASTTRQALLSEAFF.

The table lists this clonotype with many counts. The chain recombines TRBV4-3 with TRBJ1-2, with 7 bases fitting TRBD1. With V trimmed by 0 bases and J by 6 bases, 4 bases remained unmatched. The CDR3 contains 14 residues. Germline lookup yields CDR1 LGHNA and CDR2 YSLEER. Here the CDR3 DNA reads TGCGCCAGCAGCCAAGATCACAGGGGAGATGGCTACACCTTC. It is translated as CASSQDHRGDGYTF.

This clonotype was seen many times. The DNA of the CDR3 is TGCGCCAGCAGCCAAGAAACAGGGGGCATCTACGAGCAGTACTTC. It is translated as CASSQETGGIYEQYF. The chain carries TRBV4-1 and TRBJ2-7; 9 nucleotides agree with TRBD1. Germline loops: CDR1 MGHRA, CDR2 YSYEKL. With V trimmed by 0 bases and J by 3 bases, 3 bases remained unmatched. The CDR3 is 15 residues long.

This clonotype was seen only a few times. V and J are TRBV25-1 and TRBJ2-3, with TRBD2 identical over 10 bases. Trimming took 2 bases from V and 1 from J; bases not matched to a gene: 12. Looked up from germline, CDR1 is MGHDK and CDR2 is SYGVNS. The CDR3 runs 19 residues. The CDR3 is CASSEAPSGGYYRTDTQYF. CDR3 DNA sequence: TGTGCCAGCAGTGAAGCCCCTAGCGGGGGATACTATCGCACAGATACGCAGTATTTT.